This T cell receptor beta chain is drawn from a study of blood T cells in healthy people across ages. Note on this clonotype: Its antigen is unknown.

Overall study results and limits: Estimated diversity that came from one million T cells was considered an underestimate. Leaving the PBMCs unsorted stopped any conclusive comparison of naive versus antigen-experienced cells.

With a J-beta primer mix and a sample-barcoded 5' primer, a second PCR ran about 7 to 11 cycles. MiXCR, applied by TCRdb to the 5' RACE reads, yields one record per CDR3 protein. There are approximately 800,000 distinct CDR3 sequences in the sample; 55% to 75% occur only once, and approximately 20% lies in the top ten. Germline loops: CDR1 LGHNA, CDR2 YNFKEQ. This CDR3 has 14 amino acids. V dropped 0 bases and J dropped 6 bases, with 12 bases sitting between them. The chain couples TRBV4-2 to TRBJ2-7, with D tentatively TRBD1 or TRBD2 (5 bases each). The sequence was obtained from a young man in good health. Sequencing used blood. CDR3 sequence reads: CASSQESQGAEQYF. The CDR3 DNA reads as TGTGCCAGCAGCCAAGAGAGCCAGGGAGCCGAGCAGTACTTC.